This is a list of T cell receptor beta chains from one sample in a study of T cell repertoires in cytomegalovirus infection. No antigen is known for these receptors. TCRdb reprocessed the reads via MiXCR and lists one record per CDR3 protein. The profile shows about 110,000 distinct CDR3 sequences, 25% to 35% of them singletons. The sample in question was CD8+ T cells from cultured PBMCs, obtained from culture after CMV antigen stimulation. The receptors shown here come from a human donor in good health (CMV status not recorded). Some clones in this sample may be carry-over from other donors' samples. CDR3s include the opening cysteine and the closing phenylalanine or tryptophan. The D gene is left open where the match is weak. The size field is filled for only some rows; it gives once, few, many or a size class.

V: TRBV20-1; size: -; D: TRBD2; J: TRBJ2-1; DNA: TGCAGTGCTAGGGGGGGGGAGTACAATGAGCAGTTCTTC; CDR3: CSARGGEYNEQFF
V: TRBV6-8; size: few; D: -; J: TRBJ1-5; DNA: TGTGCCAGCAGTTTGGACGGGCAGCCCCAGCATTTT; CDR3: CASSLDGQPQHF
V: TRBV15; size: few; D: TRBD1; J: TRBJ1-1; DNA: TGTGCCACCAGCAGCTTACAGGGGGCCCCTGAAGCTTTCTTT; CDR3: CATSSLQGAPEAFF
V: TRBV27; size: once; D: -; J: TRBJ1-5; DNA: TGTGCCAGCAGGTTGGGGGTAGGTCAGCCCCAGCATTTT; CDR3: CASRLGVGQPQHF
V: TRBV5-1; size: many; D: -; J: TRBJ2-7; DNA: TGCGCCAGCAGTTATGGACCCGAGCAGTACTTC; CDR3: CASSYGPEQYF
V: TRBV5-4; size: -; D: -; J: TRBJ2-1; DNA: TGTGCCAGCAGCTTGGCGTTATCCTACAATGAGCAGTTCTTC; CDR3: CASSLALSYNEQFF
V: TRBV4-2; size: few; D: TRBD1; J: TRBJ1-1; DNA: TGTGCCAGCAGCGGTCCCGGGACAGGGGGGAAAACTGAAGCTTTCTTT; CDR3: CASSGPGTGGKTEAFF
V: TRBV9; size: -; D: -; J: TRBJ2-7; DNA: TGTGCCAGCAGCGTCCTGCCGGAGCAGTACTTC; CDR3: CASSVLPEQYF
V: TRBV4-2; size: few; D: TRBD2; J: TRBJ2-1; DNA: TGTGCCAGCAGCCACTCACTAGCGGGGGGCAGGAGTGAGCAGTTCTTC; CDR3: CASSHSLAGGRSEQFF
V: TRBV7-3; size: few; D: TRBD1; J: TRBJ2-1; DNA: TGTGCCAGCAGCTCGACAGGGGGCCCCGAGCAGTTCTTC; CDR3: CASSSTGGPEQFF
V: TRBV12-3/TRBV12-4; size: -; D: -; J: TRBJ1-5; DNA: TGTGCCAGCAGTTTAGGGGTGACGGATAGCAATCAGCCCCAGCATTTT; CDR3: CASSLGVTDSNQPQHF
V: TRBV7-9; size: -; D: -; J: TRBJ2-2; DNA: TGTGCCAGCAGCCCCTTAGAGCAGCTCTACACCGGGGAGCTGTTTTTT; CDR3: CASSPLEQLYTGELFF
V: TRBV4-1; size: few; D: -; J: TRBJ1-5; DNA: TGCGCCAGCAGCCAAACGGGGACCCCGAGCAATCAGCCCCAGCATTTT; CDR3: CASSQTGTPSNQPQHF
V: TRBV29-1; size: -; D: -; J: TRBJ1-2; DNA: TGCAGCGTTGAAAAACTAGTACCTGGCTACACCTTC; CDR3: CSVEKLVPGYTF
V: TRBV20-1; size: many; D: TRBD1; J: TRBJ1-1; DNA: TGCAGTGTTAAGACAGGGGGCCTCATTATGAACACTGAAGCTTTCTTT; CDR3: CSVKTGGLIMNTEAFF
V: TRBV12-3/TRBV12-4; size: -; D: -; J: TRBJ2-2; DNA: TGTGCCGACCGAGGGCAGGGGGAGGCCGGGGAGCTGTTTTTT; CDR3: CADRGQGEAGELFF
V: TRBV7-2; size: -; D: -; J: TRBJ2-5; DNA: TGTGCCAGCAGTCCCGTCGTGGGATACCAAGAGACCCAGTACTTC; CDR3: CASSPVVGYQETQYF
V: TRBV13; size: -; D: TRBD1; J: TRBJ1-1; DNA: TGTGCCAGCAGCTGGGGGACAGGTGAAGCTTTCTTT; CDR3: CASSWGTGEAFF
V: TRBV6-6; size: few; D: -; J: TRBJ1-2; DNA: TGTGCCAGCAGTTACGTACCGGGACCCAAGGGTGGCTACACCTTC; CDR3: CASSYVPGPKGGYTF
V: TRBV7-9; size: -; D: -; J: TRBJ2-7; DNA: TGTGCCAGCAGCGCGGCAGGAACATGGTACGAGCAGTACTTC; CDR3: CASSAAGTWYEQYF
V: TRBV7-2; size: -; D: TRBD2; J: TRBJ2-2; DNA: TGTGCCAGCAGCTTTAGACTAGCGGGGGGGCCCGTGACCGGGGAGCTGTTTTTT; CDR3: CASSFRLAGGPVTGELFF
V: TRBV6-2/TRBV6-3; size: few; D: -; J: TRBJ2-1; DNA: TGTGCCAGCAGTTACTCAGGGGGAAGCTACTACAATGAGCAGTTCTTC; CDR3: CASSYSGGSYYNEQFF
V: TRBV19; size: -; D: -; J: TRBJ1-5; DNA: TGTGCCAGTAGTATACTACAGGGTAGCAATCAGCCCCAGCATTTT; CDR3: CASSILQGSNQPQHF
V: TRBV7-3; size: -; D: TRBD2; J: TRBJ2-1; DNA: TGTGCCAGCAGCTTATTTGGGGGCAGGACTAGCGGGGGGGTTAGTAATGAGCAGTTCTTC; CDR3: CASSLFGGRTSGGVSNEQFF
V: TRBV7-2; size: many; D: -; J: TRBJ1-5; DNA: TGTGCCAGCAGCTTTAAGGGCGTTGAGAGCAATCAGCCCCAGCATTTT; CDR3: CASSFKGVESNQPQHF
V: TRBV28; size: few; D: -; J: TRBJ1-4; DNA: TGTGCCAGCAGTCCCACAGGGAGGAGTGAAAAACTGTTTTTT; CDR3: CASSPTGRSEKLFF
V: TRBV11-1; size: -; D: -; J: TRBJ1-2; DNA: TGTGCCAGCAGCCTACTCGGGGGAACTAACTATGGCTACACCTTC; CDR3: CASSLLGGTNYGYTF
V: TRBV5-6; size: few; D: TRBD2; J: TRBJ2-3; DNA: TGTGCCAGCAGCTTGTCACTAGCGACAGATACGCAGTATTTT; CDR3: CASSLSLATDTQYF
V: TRBV5-4; size: many; D: TRBD1; J: TRBJ1-2; DNA: TGTGCCAGCAGCCCTTCCGGGACAGGGGCGCTACTTTATGGCTACACCTTC; CDR3: CASSPSGTGALLYGYTF
V: TRBV7-2; size: many; D: -; J: TRBJ1-4; DNA: TGTGCCAGCAGCTTCGGGGATTCGGCTAATGAAAAACTGTTTTTT; CDR3: CASSFGDSANEKLFF
V: TRBV15; size: many; D: -; J: TRBJ1-4; DNA: TGTGCCACCAGTGGCCCGGACATCGCAACTAATGAAAAACTGTTTTTT; CDR3: CATSGPDIATNEKLFF
V: TRBV7-6; size: many; D: TRBD2; J: TRBJ2-3; DNA: TGTGCCAGCAGCTTAGCGCTAGCGGGGAACACAGATACGCAGTATTTT; CDR3: CASSLALAGNTDTQYF
V: TRBV7-8; size: many; D: -; J: TRBJ2-1; DNA: TGTGCCAGCAGCTCCAAACAGGGACCTGGGTTTAGGGAGCAGTTCTTC; CDR3: CASSSKQGPGFREQFF
V: TRBV27; size: -; D: -; J: TRBJ2-3; DNA: TGTGCCAGCAGTCCTAGCGTTGGTGACACAGATACGCAGTATTTT; CDR3: CASSPSVGDTDTQYF
V: TRBV27; size: few; D: TRBD1; J: TRBJ2-7; DNA: TGTGCCAGCAGTCCATACGACAGGGAACCCAACGAGCAGTACTTC; CDR3: CASSPYDREPNEQYF
V: TRBV12-5; size: many; D: -; J: TRBJ1-4; DNA: TGTGCTAGTGGCAAGGGGCTAACTAATGAAAAACTGTTTTTT; CDR3: CASGKGLTNEKLFF
V: TRBV12-3/TRBV12-4; size: few; D: -; J: TRBJ1-1; DNA: TGTGCCAGCACCGGAGGCGGGGGTGAAGCTTTCTTT; CDR3: CASTGGGGEAFF
V: TRBV6-1; size: -; D: -; J: TRBJ1-2; DNA: TGTGCCAGCAGTGTCTCAGGGGTCCTCTATGGCTACACCTTC; CDR3: CASSVSGVLYGYTF
V: TRBV29-1; size: -; D: -; J: TRBJ2-5; DNA: TGCAGCGATAGGGTTCACAAAGAGACCCAGTACTTC; CDR3: CSDRVHKETQYF
V: TRBV9; size: few; D: TRBD1; J: TRBJ2-7; DNA: TGTGCCAGCAGCTCCGGGACAGGGCCCTACGAGCAGTACTTC; CDR3: CASSSGTGPYEQYF
V: TRBV7-9; size: -; D: TRBD1; J: TRBJ1-2; DNA: TGTGCCAGCAGCCTCGGGACAGGGGAGTCATATGGCTACACCTTC; CDR3: CASSLGTGESYGYTF
V: TRBV2; size: -; D: -; J: TRBJ2-1; DNA: TGTGCCAGCACTTCACTCCGCAATGAGCAGTTCTTC; CDR3: CASTSLRNEQFF
V: TRBV19; size: -; D: TRBD1; J: TRBJ2-7; DNA: TGTGCCAGTAGTATAGTTTCGGGACAGGGGGCCTACGAGCAGTACTTC; CDR3: CASSIVSGQGAYEQYF
V: TRBV9; size: -; D: TRBD1; J: TRBJ2-1; DNA: TGTGCCAGCAGCCCATCGGGGGACAGGGAACTTTATGAGCGGTTCTTC; CDR3: CASSPSGDRELYERFF
V: TRBV13; size: -; D: TRBD2; J: TRBJ2-3; DNA: TGTGCCAGCAGCCCTCTAGCGGACACAGATACGCAGTATTTT; CDR3: CASSPLADTDTQYF
V: TRBV2; size: -; D: -; J: TRBJ2-1; DNA: TGTGCCAGCAGTGTAAAGGGTGTACGGCACAATGAGCAGTTCTTC; CDR3: CASSVKGVRHNEQFF
V: TRBV5-6; size: once; D: -; J: TRBJ1-2; DNA: TGTGCCAGCAGCTTGGCCTTTTCGGGCGGTATGTACTATGGCTACACCTTC; CDR3: CASSLAFSGGMYYGYTF
V: TRBV13; size: -; D: -; J: TRBJ2-1; DNA: TGTGCCAGCAGCTTACCTCCAGACCGAAATGAGCAGTTCTTC; CDR3: CASSLPPDRNEQFF
V: TRBV20-1; size: -; D: TRBD2; J: TRBJ2-5; DNA: TGCAGTGCTTATCTAGCGGGGGCGGGGACCCAGTACTTC; CDR3: CSAYLAGAGTQYF
V: TRBV27; size: -; D: TRBD1; J: TRBJ2-7; DNA: TGTGCCAGCGCGAATGGGCAGGGGGCCTACGAGCAGTACTTC; CDR3: CASANGQGAYEQYF
V: TRBV11-2; size: few; D: -; J: TRBJ1-1; DNA: TGTGCCAGCAGCCACGCACTAAACACTGAAGCTTTCTTT; CDR3: CASSHALNTEAFF
V: TRBV15; size: few; D: -; J: TRBJ2-5; DNA: TGTGCCACCAGCAGAGATCCCCGGGACTTAAGGGAGACCCAGTACTTC; CDR3: CATSRDPRDLRETQYF
V: TRBV7-8; size: many; D: TRBD1; J: TRBJ2-1; DNA: TGTGCCAGCAGCTCCCCCCCCCGGGACAGGGAGTACAATGAGCAGTTCTTC; CDR3: CASSSPPRDREYNEQFF
V: TRBV28; size: -; D: TRBD1; J: TRBJ2-7; DNA: TGTGCCAGCAGTTCCTCAGGGACAGGGCACGAGCAGTACTTC; CDR3: CASSSSGTGHEQYF
V: TRBV27; size: few; D: -; J: TRBJ1-2; DNA: TGTGCCAGCAGTTTATCGGGGGCCGCCCTCTATGGCTACACCTTC; CDR3: CASSLSGAALYGYTF